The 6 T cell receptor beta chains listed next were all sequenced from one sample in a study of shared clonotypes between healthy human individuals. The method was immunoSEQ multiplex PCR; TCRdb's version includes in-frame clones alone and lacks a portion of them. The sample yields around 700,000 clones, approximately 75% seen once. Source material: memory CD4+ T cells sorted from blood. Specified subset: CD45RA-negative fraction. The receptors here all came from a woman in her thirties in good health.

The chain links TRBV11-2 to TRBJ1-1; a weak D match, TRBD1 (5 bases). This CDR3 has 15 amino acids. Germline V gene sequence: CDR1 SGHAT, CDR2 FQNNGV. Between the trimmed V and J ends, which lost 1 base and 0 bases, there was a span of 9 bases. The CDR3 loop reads CASSLGQGLNTEAFF. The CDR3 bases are TGTGCCAGCAGCTTAGGTCAGGGCTTGAACACTGAAGCTTTCTTT.

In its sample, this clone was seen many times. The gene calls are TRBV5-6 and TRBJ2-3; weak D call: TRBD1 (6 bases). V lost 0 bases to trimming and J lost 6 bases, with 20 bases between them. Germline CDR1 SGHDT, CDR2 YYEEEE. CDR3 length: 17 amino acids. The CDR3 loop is CASSLVPGQSLGDTQYF. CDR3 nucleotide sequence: TGTGCCAGCAGCTTGGTACCAGGACAGAGCCTAGGCGATACGCAGTATTTT.

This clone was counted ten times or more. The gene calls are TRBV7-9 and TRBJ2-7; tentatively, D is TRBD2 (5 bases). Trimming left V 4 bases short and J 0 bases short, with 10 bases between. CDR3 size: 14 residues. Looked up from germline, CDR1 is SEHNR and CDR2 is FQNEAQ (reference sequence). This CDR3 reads CASSWAGSSYEQYF. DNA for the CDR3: TGTGCCAGCAGCTGGGCGGGCAGCTCCTACGAGCAGTACTTC. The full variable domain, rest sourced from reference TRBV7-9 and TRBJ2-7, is DTGVSQNPRHKITKRGQNVTFRCDPISEHNRLYWYRQTLGQGPEFLTYFQNEAQLEKSRLLSDRFSAERPKGSFSTLEIQRTEQGDSAMYLCASSWAGSSYEQYFGPGTRLTVT.

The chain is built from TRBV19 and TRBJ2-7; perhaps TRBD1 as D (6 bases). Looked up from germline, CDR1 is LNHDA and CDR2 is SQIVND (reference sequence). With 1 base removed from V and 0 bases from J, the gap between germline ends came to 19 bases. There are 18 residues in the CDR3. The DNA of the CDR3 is TGTGCCAGTAGTATAGGAAGTGGCTCCGGGACATACTCCTACGAGCAGTACTTC. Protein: CASSIGSGSGTYSYEQYF.

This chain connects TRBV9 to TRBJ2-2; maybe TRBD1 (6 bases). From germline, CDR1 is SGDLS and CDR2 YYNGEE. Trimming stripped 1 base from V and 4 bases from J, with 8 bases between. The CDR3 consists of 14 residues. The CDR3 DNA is TGTGCCAGCAGCGTACAGGGGCCCACCGGGGAGCTGTTTTTT. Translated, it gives CASSVQGPTGELFF.

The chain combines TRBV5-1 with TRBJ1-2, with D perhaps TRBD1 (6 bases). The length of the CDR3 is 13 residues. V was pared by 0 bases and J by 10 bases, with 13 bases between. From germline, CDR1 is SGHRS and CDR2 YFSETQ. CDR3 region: CASSLGTDQSYTF. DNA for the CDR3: TGCGCCAGCAGCTTGGGGACAGATCAGTCCTACACCTTC.